These 7 T cell receptor beta chains were all obtained from the same sample, sequenced in a study of blood T cells in healthy people across ages. The second PCR ran roughly 7 to 12 cycles with a sample-barcoded 5' primer and J-beta primers. MiXCR was run by TCRdb on the 5' RACE reads, yielding one entry per CDR3 protein. The sample yields about 1.8 million distinct CDR3 sequences, roughly 52% seen once. Input material: blood. The receptor set was obtained from a woman aged 40-49 years in good health.

This clonotype was observed many times. The chain is built from TRBV29-1 and TRBJ2-7, with D unclear. The V gene lost 4 bases and the J gene lost 5 bases, with 6 bases spanning the gap. Germline V gives CDR1 SQVTM, CDR2 ANQGSEA. This CDR3 is 10 amino acids long. The DNA for the CDR3 is TGCAGCGTTGGTTCTCACGAGCAGTACTTC. Protein product: CSVGSHEQYF.

The gene calls are TRBV11-2 and TRBJ1-1; 7 positions agree with TRBD1. CDR3 length equals 18 residues. In germline, CDR1 is SGHAT, CDR2 FQNNGV. V was pared by 0 bases and J by 0 bases, with 10 bases of the junction left unmatched. Here the CDR3 DNA reads TGTGCCAGCAGCTTAGATCAGACAGGGAGCCTCATGAACACTGAAGCTTTCTTT. Residues: CASSLDQTGSLMNTEAFF.

V gene TRBV10-3 combines with J gene TRBJ1-6; 9 positions agree with TRBD1. V was clipped by 0 bases and J by 13 bases; unmatched bases: 7. Per germline, CDR1 ENHRY and CDR2 SYGVKD. The CDR3 is made up of 15 amino acids. The CDR3 region is CAISESETGGSPLHF. The DNA of the CDR3 is TGTGCCATCAGTGAGTCGGAGACAGGGGGGTCGCCCCTCCACTTT.

Concerning this clonotype itself: The junction does not match germline at one end; this may be a read error. This chain links TRBV11-1 with TRBJ1-6, with 12 bases that match TRBD1. Germline V gives CDR1 SGHAT, CDR2 FQDESV (reference sequence). CDR3 length: 17 residues. CDR3 nucleotide sequence: TGTGCCAGCAGCCCCGGGACAGGGGGCTCCTATAGTTCACCCCTCCACTTT. Translation gives CASSPGTGGSYSSPLHF.

Only a few counts were recorded for this clonotype. This rearrangement joins TRBV5-1 to TRBJ2-6; D is unresolved. CDR3 length: 16 amino acids. Trimming cost V 4 bases and J 0 bases, with 11 bases left between them. Germline V lookup: CDR1 SGHRS, CDR2 YFSETQ. CDR3 in amino acids: CASSITESSGANVLTF. The DNA for the CDR3 is TGCGCCAGCAGCATAACAGAGAGCTCTGGGGCCAACGTCCTGACTTTC.

The chain employs TRBV20-1 and TRBJ1-1; D is ambiguous. The CDR3 contains 9 residues. Germline V gene lookup returns CDR1 DFQATT and CDR2 SNEGSKA (reference sequence). Trimming stripped 3 bases from V and 6 bases from J, with 2 bases between. The CDR3 DNA follows: TGCAGTGCTAGGTCTGAAGCTTTCTTT. This gives the protein CSARSEAFF.

A few counts support this clonotype. The gene calls are TRBV6-5 and TRBJ2-6; D is possibly TRBD1 (6 bases). CDR1 MNHEY and CDR2 SVGAGI come from the germline V gene. Deletions cut 6 bases from V and 0 bases from J, with 12 bases between. This CDR3 has 16 residues. The DNA of the CDR3 is TGTGCCAGCAGCACCGGGGACACCTCTGGGGCCAACGTCCTGACTTTC. Translating gives CASSTGDTSGANVLTF.